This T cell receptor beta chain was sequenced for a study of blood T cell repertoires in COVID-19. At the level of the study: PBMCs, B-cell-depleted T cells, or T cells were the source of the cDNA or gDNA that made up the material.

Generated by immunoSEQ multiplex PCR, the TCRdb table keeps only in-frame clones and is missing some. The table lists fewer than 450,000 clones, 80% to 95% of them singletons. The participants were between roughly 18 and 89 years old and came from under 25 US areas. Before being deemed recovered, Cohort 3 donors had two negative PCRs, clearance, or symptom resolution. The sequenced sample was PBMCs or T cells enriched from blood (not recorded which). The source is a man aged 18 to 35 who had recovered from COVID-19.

The CDR3 nucleotides are TGTGCCAGCAGTGAAAAGGCCCGCCCATTCGGTCCCAGGGGGCAAGAGACCCAGTACTTC. Translating it yields CASSEKARPFGPRGQETQYF. The chain couples TRBV6-1 to TRBJ2-5, with 7 bases fitting TRBD1. V shed 2 bases, J shed 2 bases, and the junction held 20 bases outside the gene matches. The CDR3 totals 20 residues. CDR1 is MNHNS and CDR2 is SASEGT in the germline V gene.